The sequence of this T cell receptor beta chain was determined in a study of T cell repertoires in cytomegalovirus infection (dated by TCRdb to between 2017 and 2020). Notes on the research overall: The HLA type of each donor mattered for the analysis, because public TCR beta signatures pointed to carriage of CMV infection along with the matching HLA type. Study-wide findings and limitations: The ex vivo response was dominated by HLA-C-restricted CMV-specific TCR beta clonotypes, which also provided the single most frequent clonotype in two of eight donors. Cumulative frequency of public TCR beta family members discriminated carriers of CMV infection plus the relevant HLA type in this cohort and an independent roughly 330-donor cohort.

The run used an Illumina HiSeq 1500. TCRdb passed the public sequencing reads through fastp at Q25 and MiXCR, retaining productive beta sequences. For every CDR3 protein sequence, its rows merge into one entry that carries the most common genes and DNA. This sample gives approximately 500,000 distinct CDR3 sequences in total; more than 15% of them show up just once. The top ten constitute 24% of the sample. This clonotype was seen many times. Its cognate antigen has yet to be identified. No base quality values were provided; no much bigger clone lies one nucleotide off. V is shortened by 7 bases, J by 1 base, and the region joining them spans 19 bases. The germline V gene (reference sequence) specifies MNHEY as CDR1 and SMNVEV as CDR2. The cysteine opens and the phenylalanine closes a CDR3 of 17 amino acids. The retained sequence is limited to the CDR3, 51 bases, with the frame set at the first base.

The chain links TRBV27 with TRBJ2-2; no confident D gene assignment can be made. Sequenced sample: CD8+ T cells from PBMCs. This receptor was obtained from a human donor in good health (CMV status not recorded). Some clones in this sample may be carry-over from other donors' samples. The nucleotides read TGTGCCAGCACTCCATTAGGGTATACAGTGAACACCGGGGAGCTGTTTTTT. This is translated as CASTPLGYTVNTGELFF.